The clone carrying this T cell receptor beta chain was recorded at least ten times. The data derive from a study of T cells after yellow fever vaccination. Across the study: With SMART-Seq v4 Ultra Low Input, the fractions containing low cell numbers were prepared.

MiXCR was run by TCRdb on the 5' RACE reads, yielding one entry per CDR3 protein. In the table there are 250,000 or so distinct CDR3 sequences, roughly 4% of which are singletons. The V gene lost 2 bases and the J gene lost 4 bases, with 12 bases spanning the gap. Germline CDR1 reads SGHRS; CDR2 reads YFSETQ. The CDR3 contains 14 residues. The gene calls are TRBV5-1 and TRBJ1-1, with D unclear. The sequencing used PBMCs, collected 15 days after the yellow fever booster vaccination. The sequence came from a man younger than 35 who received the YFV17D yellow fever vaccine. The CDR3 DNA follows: TGCGCCAGCAGCTTTGCAGAATCTGGCACTGAAGCTTTCTTT. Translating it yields CASSFAESGTEAFF.